The 24 T cell receptor beta chains listed next were all sequenced from one sample in a study of T cell responses to AZD1222 COVID-19 vaccine. Data came from immunoSEQ multiplex PCR; TCRdb stores just in-frame clones and leaves some out. The sample has under 150,000 clones; about 90% are singletons. The source was peripheral blood, collected on day 0 of AZD1222 vaccination. Receptors originate from an adult in good health.

CDR3 sequence: CASSLVGLFLDNSYEQYF. CDR3 coding DNA: TGTGCCAGCAGCTTAGTTGGTTTGTTTCTTGACAACAGCTACGAGCAGTACTTC. The rearrangement uses TRBV11-3 and TRBJ2-7, with unresolved D. The V and J ends lost 1 base and 3 bases respectively, with 22 bases between them. The germline gives CDR1 SGHNT, CDR2 YENEEA. This CDR3 is built from 18 residues.

This chain connects TRBV19 to TRBJ2-7; 8 bases map to TRBD1. The V gene end was trimmed by 5 bases and the J gene end by 4 bases; junction bases not matched to a gene: 13. Germline loops: CDR1 LNHDA, CDR2 SQIVND (reference sequence). This CDR3 has 16 amino acids. The CDR3 DNA follows: TGTGCCAGTAGTCCACGGACAGGGACCCCCCTTTACGAGCAGTACTTC. Translating it yields CASSPRTGTPLYEQYF. The full variable domain, its missing parts supplied by reference TRBV19 and TRBJ2-7, is DGGITQSPKYLFRKEGQNVTLSCEQNLNHDAMYWYRQDPGQGLRLIYYSQIVNDFQKGDIAEGYSVSREKKESFPLTVTSAQKNPTAFYLCASSPRTGTPLYEQYFGPGTRLTVT.

In this sample, this clone turned up a few times. This chain joins TRBV2 and TRBJ2-5; D possibly corresponds to TRBD2 (5 bases). CDR3 length: 22 amino acids. Trimming removed 1 base at V and 0 bases at J, with 30 bases between. In germline, CDR1 is SNHLY, CDR2 FYNNEI. CDR3: CASSEVGSLRSSSKKYQETQYF. In DNA form, the CDR3 reads TGTGCCAGCAGTGAAGTAGGGAGCCTGAGATCTTCGAGTAAAAAGTACCAAGAGACCCAGTACTTC.

The chain uses TRBV5-1 and TRBJ2-1; 13 bases match TRBD2. Germline CDR1 reads SGHRS; CDR2 reads YFSETQ. V was pared by 2 bases and J by 7 bases, with 3 bases of the junction left unmatched. This CDR3 spans 15 amino acids. CDR3 bases: TGCGCCAGCAGCTTTGGACTAGCGGGGGCGAATGAGCAGTTCTTC. It codes for CASSFGLAGANEQFF.

The CDR3 loop reads CASSEGHRPSNYGYTF. CDR3 coding DNA: TGTGCCAGCAGTGAGGGACACCGACCCTCTAACTATGGCTACACCTTC. V usage is TRBV6-1 and J usage is TRBJ1-2; possibly TRBD1 for D (6 bases). Germline V gene lookup returns CDR1 MNHNS and CDR2 SASEGT. The CDR3 covers 16 residues. V gave up 3 bases and J gave up 0 bases, with 14 bases separating them.

This rearrangement joins TRBV5-1 to TRBJ2-6; D might be TRBD2 (6 bases). Looked up from germline, CDR1 is SGHRS and CDR2 is YFSETQ. The germline V and J ends were trimmed by 4 bases and 1 base, with 21 bases remaining between them. This CDR3 has 19 amino acids. CDR3 in DNA: TGCGCCAGCAGCACCCGGGACTTTTTAACCCAATCTGGGGCCAACGTCCTGACTTTC. Translated, it gives CASSTRDFLTQSGANVLTF.

The rearrangement uses TRBV7-2 and TRBJ1-5; D ambiguous. CDR3 length equals 13 residues. V was pared by 1 base and J by 4 bases, with 5 bases between. CDR1 and CDR2 (germline): SGHTA, FQGNSA. The CDR3: CASSLERNQPQHF. CDR3 DNA: TGTGCCAGCAGCTTAGAACGGAATCAGCCCCAGCATTTT.

The chain recombines TRBV5-1 with TRBJ1-3; unclear D gene. This CDR3 is 14 amino acids long. V was pared by 5 bases and J by 0 bases, with 9 bases between. Germline CDR1 SGHRS, CDR2 YFSETQ. DNA for the CDR3: TGCGCCAGCAGTGAGTGGAGCTCTGGAAACACCATATATTTT. Its translation is CASSEWSSGNTIYF.

The V and J genes are TRBV6-5 and TRBJ1-5; 7 bases are a match to TRBD1. Trimming at V came to 8 bases and at J to 4 bases, leaving 11 bases not matched to a gene. This CDR3 is built from 15 residues. Germline CDR1 and CDR2: MNHEY and SVGAGI. CDR3 in amino acids: CASRRGKFGNQPQHF. For the CDR3, the DNA is TGTGCCAGCCGCAGGGGGAAGTTTGGAAATCAGCCCCAGCATTTT.

This chain connects TRBV19 to TRBJ2-1; D unresolved. The CDR3 runs 9 residues. V gave up 4 bases and J gave up 12 bases, with 4 bases separating them. Germline V gene data show CDR1 as LNHDA and CDR2 as SQIVND (reference sequence). CDR3 sequence reads: CASSTPQFF. For the CDR3, the DNA is TGTGCCAGTAGTACCCCGCAGTTCTTC.

A word on this clone: One end of the junction does not line up with germline, which may come from a read error. This sample includes further DNA sequences coding for the same CDR3. The chain is built from TRBV4-3 and TRBJ2-5; D remains ambiguous. Germline CDR1 is LGHNA and CDR2 is YSLEER. CDR3 size: 14 residues. The CDR3 is CASSQDGMVGTQYF. In nucleotides, the CDR3 is TGCGCCAGTAGCCAAGATGGGATGGTTGGGACCCAGTACTTC.

The chain has TRBV6-6 and TRBJ1-6; D is uncertain. Germline lookup yields CDR1 MNHNY and CDR2 SVGAGI (reference sequence). Trimming took 6 bases from V and 0 from J, leaving 9 bases between them. The CDR3 runs 15 residues. The DNA for the CDR3 is TGTGCCAGCAGACTACAGAGCTCCTATAATTCACCCCTCCACTTT. Translation gives CASRLQSSYNSPLHF.

This chain's CDR3 is CASSSTSLETQYF. CDR3 bases: TGTGCCAGCAGTTCCACTAGTTTGGAGACCCAGTACTTC. V usage is TRBV6-5 and J usage is TRBJ2-5, with D maybe TRBD2 (5 bases). There are 13 residues in the CDR3. Trimming removed 4 bases at V and 5 bases at J, with 11 bases between. In germline, CDR1 is MNHEY, CDR2 SVGAGI.

Concerning this clone: One junction end does not reproduce the germline sequence, and a read error may be involved. The V gene is TRBV11-3, the J gene TRBJ2-2; perhaps D is TRBD1 or TRBD2 (5 bases each). The CDR3 is made up of 12 amino acids. Germline V gene sequence: CDR1 SGHNT, CDR2 YENEEA. The CDR3 region has the DNA TGTGCCAGCAGCCCTGGAAGGGGTAGCGCGATTTTT. This translates into CASSPGRGSAIF.

J is TRBJ2-7 and V is TRBV6-2 or TRBV6-3; no reliable D call. There are 13 residues in the CDR3. Trimming shortened V by 5 bases and J by 0 bases, and 8 bases separated the two germline ends. Germline V gene lookup returns CDR1 MNHEY and CDR2 SVGEGT. In DNA form, the CDR3 reads TGTGCCAGCAGTCCGACGCACTCCTACGAGCAGTACTTC. Its protein product is CASSPTHSYEQYF.

This clone was recorded only once. This rearrangement joins TRBV11-1 to TRBJ2-5, with D perhaps being TRBD1 or TRBD2 (5 bases each). The DNA end is a closer match to TRBJ2-7, so the J assignment may be wrong. The CDR3 sequence is 13 residues long. CDR1 and CDR2 (germline): SGHAT, FQDESV (reference sequence). CDR3 nucleotides: TGTGCCAGCAGCTGGTCAGGGAGCGACGAGCAGTACTTC. This translates into CASSWSGSDEQYF.

The chain links TRBV6-2 or TRBV6-3 to TRBJ1-5; 7 bases agree with TRBD1. V lost 0 bases, J lost 5 bases, and 10 bases stayed unmatched. This CDR3 is built from 17 residues. Germline V gene sequence: CDR1 MNHEY, CDR2 SVGEGT. The CDR3: CASSYSVGRGYDQPQHF. The CDR3 DNA sequence: TGTGCCAGCAGTTACTCGGTCGGCAGGGGGTACGATCAGCCCCAGCATTTT.

CDR3 DNA: TGTGCCAGCAGTTACGGGACCCTTGGCTACACCTTC. Translated, it gives CASSYGTLGYTF. The J gene is TRBJ1-2, the V gene TRBV6-2 or TRBV6-3; a weak D match, TRBD1 (5 bases). CDR1 and CDR2 from the germline V gene are MNHEY and SVGEGT. The germline V and J ends were trimmed by 2 bases and 7 bases, with 8 bases remaining between them. The CDR3 is made up of 12 amino acids.

The CDR3 here is CASSPGQGHQPQHF. The CDR3 DNA follows: TGTGCCAGCAGTCCCGGACAGGGGCATCAGCCCCAGCATTTT. This chain joins TRBV6-1 and TRBJ1-5, with 9 bases aligning to TRBD1. The CDR3 length is 14 residues. The V segment lost 5 bases and the J segment 5 bases; nucleotides outside the gene matches: 4. CDR1 and CDR2 from the germline V gene are MNHNS and SASEGT.

The chain recombines TRBV6-5 with TRBJ1-2; 8 bases map to TRBD1. The germline V gene has CDR1 MNHEY and CDR2 SVGAGI. Trimming at V came to 5 bases and at J to 4 bases, leaving 6 bases not matched to a gene. This CDR3 is 14 amino acids long. Here the CDR3 reads CASSRLTGGYGYTF. CDR3 DNA sequence: TGTGCCAGCAGTAGACTAACAGGGGGCTATGGCTACACCTTC.

The chain employs TRBV5-4 and TRBJ1-1; 8 bases align to TRBD1. Trimming cost V 4 bases and J 2 bases; bases outside gene matches: 7. Germline lookup yields CDR1 SGHNT and CDR2 YYREEE (reference sequence). The CDR3 loop spans 15 amino acids. In DNA, the CDR3 is TGTGCCAGCAGCATAGACAGGGGCCCCAACACTGAAGCTTTCTTT. Protein product: CASSIDRGPNTEAFF. The whole variable domain, filled in from reference TRBV5-4 and TRBJ1-1, reads ETGVTQSPTHLIKTRGQQVTLRCSSQSGHNTVSWYQQALGQGPQFIFQYYREEENGRGNFPPRFSGLQFPNYSSELNVNALELDDSALYLCASSIDRGPNTEAFFGQGTRLTVV.

This clone has a single count. This chain uses TRBV27 with TRBJ2-7; D gene uncertain. This CDR3 is 11 amino acids long. Germline-derived CDR1 and CDR2 are MNHEY and SMNVEV (reference sequence). V lost 3 bases and J lost 7, with 7 bases in between. The CDR3 DNA follows: TGTGCCAGCAGTTTCGGTGGAGAGCAGTACTTC. This sequence encodes CASSFGGEQYF.

The chain is built from TRBV5-1 and TRBJ1-1; 11 bases are a match to TRBD1. V dropped 4 bases and J dropped 8; count of bases not matched to a gene: 10. The CDR3 is 15 amino acids. The germline gives CDR1 SGHRS, CDR2 YFSETQ. The CDR3 loop reads CASSLLPGQGEEAFF. The CDR3 bases are TGCGCCAGCAGCCTATTACCGGGACAGGGGGAAGAAGCTTTCTTT.

V usage is TRBV4-1 and J usage is TRBJ2-3; 10 positions match TRBD2. This CDR3 is 17 amino acids long. Trimming cost V 0 bases and J 4 bases; bases outside gene matches: 7. CDR1 is MGHRA, CDR2 YSYEKL, per germline. CDR3 coding DNA: TGCGCCAGCAGCCAAGAGTCACTAGCGGGGAATCCAGATACGCAGTATTTT. Its protein is CASSQESLAGNPDTQYF.